Shown below are 14 T cell receptor beta chains from a single sample sequenced in a study of T cell changes during pregnancy in multiple sclerosis (dated by TCRdb to between 2018 and 2021). The library relied on the immunoSEQ multiplex PCR assay. Imported from immuneACCESS, the table was reduced by TCRdb to in-frame sequences with V and J called. These copies leave out some clones; in studies compared against another copy, an unresolved V gene accounts for under half, and the cause of the remainder is not known. For this sample the table gives almost 95,000 clones, of which approximately 92% were detected only once. Clones ranked in the top ten supply about 1.5% of the sample. Sequences were derived from peripheral blood, sampled in the first trimester of pregnancy. All receptors come from a female donor with multiple sclerosis, enrolled in a pregnancy study.

This chain links TRBV7-2 with TRBJ1-1; the D is unclear. Germline V gives CDR1 SGHTA, CDR2 FQGNSA. The CDR3 consists of 12 residues. V lost 6 bases and J 4 bases, leaving 9 bases between the germline ends. The CDR3 DNA reads TGTGCCAGCAGTCCTACTCGCACTGAAGCTTTCTTT. Encoded protein: CASSPTRTEAFF.

The gene calls are TRBV6-1 and TRBJ2-5; 8 bases fit TRBD2. The CDR3 is 14 amino acids. Germline V gene sequence: CDR1 MNHNS, CDR2 SASEGT. Trimming removed 6 bases from V and 5 bases from J; junction bases left unmatched: 8. The CDR3 DNA reads as TGTGCCAGCAGACGGGAGGGGAGGTCGGAGACCCAGTACTTC. This translates into CASRREGRSETQYF.

The chain combines TRBV19 with TRBJ1-1; D is unresolved. The CDR3 runs to 14 residues. CDR1 is LNHDA and CDR2 is SQIVND in the germline V gene (reference sequence). The V gene lost 7 bases and the J gene lost 5 bases, with 17 bases spanning the gap. The CDR3 bases are TGTGCCAGTACGCACCCGGGGTTCGGGACTGAAGCTTTCTTT. Translating it yields CASTHPGFGTEAFF.

The CDR3 bases are TGTGCCAGTATCCGCGGGACAGGGACCCCTGGAAACACCATATATTTT. Protein: CASIRGTGTPGNTIYF. The rearrangement joins TRBV19 to TRBJ1-3; 9 positions agree with TRBD1. This CDR3 is built from 16 residues. The V gene end was trimmed by 7 bases and the J gene end by 2 bases; junction bases not matched to a gene: 9. In germline, CDR1 is LNHDA, CDR2 SQIVND (reference sequence).

The chain has TRBV27 and TRBJ1-1, with a possible D match to TRBD1 (5 bases). Germline V lookup: CDR1 MNHEY, CDR2 SMNVEV (reference sequence). CDR3 length equals 15 residues. V was shortened by 2 bases and J by 1 base, with 11 bases between the two germline ends. CDR3 protein: CASSLRGTGNTEAFF. In nucleotides, the CDR3 is TGTGCCAGCAGTTTACGGGGGACGGGGAACACTGAAGCTTTCTTT.

The chain has TRBV5-6 and TRBJ2-2, with 9 bases that match TRBD1. V gave up 0 bases and J gave up 2 bases; unmatched junction bases: 2. Germline V lookup: CDR1 SGHDT, CDR2 YYEEEE. The CDR3 has 16 residues. The CDR3 bases are TGTGCCAGCAGCTTGGAGGGACAGGGAAACACCGGGGAGCTGTTTTTT. Encoded protein: CASSLEGQGNTGELFF.

This clone appeared a single time. The chain couples TRBV11-2 to TRBJ2-7; 8 nucleotides line up with TRBD2. With 1 base clipped from V and 7 bases from J, the junction kept 9 bases outside the gene matches. Germline lookup yields CDR1 SGHAT and CDR2 FQNNGV. This CDR3 comprises 15 residues. The CDR3 sequence is CASSLGLAGRREQYF. CDR3 coding DNA: TGTGCCAGCAGCTTAGGTCTAGCGGGCCGTAGGGAGCAGTACTTC.

DNA for the CDR3: TGTGCCAGCAGTTTAGGGAGGGGCTCCTACGAGCAGTACTTC. Its translation: CASSLGRGSYEQYF. The rearrangement uses TRBV27 and TRBJ2-7; 7 nucleotides agree with TRBD2. The V segment lost 2 bases and the J segment 0 bases; nucleotides outside the gene matches: 1. The CDR3 totals 14 residues. The germline gives CDR1 MNHEY, CDR2 SMNVEV (reference sequence).

This clone was recorded only once. The chain joins TRBV18 to TRBJ2-5; D is perhaps TRBD2 (5 bases). V shed 5 bases and J shed 4 bases, with 11 bases lying between them. The CDR3 is 13 amino acids. Germline lookup yields CDR1 KGHSH and CDR2 LQKENI. The CDR3 sequence: CASSSRRVETQYF. As DNA, the CDR3 is TGTGCCAGCTCATCCCGGCGGGTAGAGACCCAGTACTTC.

The chain carries TRBV12-5 and TRBJ1-5, with D perhaps TRBD1 (5 bases). With 0 bases removed from V and 10 bases from J, the gap between germline ends came to 19 bases. This CDR3 comprises 16 residues. Germline CDR1 reads LGHNT; CDR2 reads FRNRAP. This CDR3 is CASGLVLSGKIDPQHF. In DNA, the CDR3 is TGTGCTAGTGGTTTGGTTCTGTCAGGGAAGATCGACCCCCAGCATTTT. Together with reference TRBV12-5 and TRBJ1-5, the CDR3 gives the full variable domain: DARVTQTPRHKVTEMGQEVTMRCQPILGHNTVFWYRQTMMQGLELLAYFRNRAPLDDSGMPKDRFSAEMPDATLATLKIQPSEPRDSAVYFCASGLVLSGKIDPQHFGDGTRLSIL.

The rearrangement joins TRBV19 to TRBJ2-5, with 14 bases aligning to TRBD2. The CDR3 has 18 residues. Germline loops: CDR1 LNHDA, CDR2 SQIVND (reference sequence). Unmatched junction bases numbered 15, after V lost 7 bases and J lost 5 bases. The DNA for the CDR3 is TGTGCCAGTAATGGCCCTGGGGGACTAGCGGGAGCAAGCGAGACCCAGTACTTC. The encoded protein is CASNGPGGLAGASETQYF.

The genes are TRBV4-1 and TRBJ2-5; tentative D call: TRBD2 (5 bases). Germline CDR1 MGHRA, CDR2 YSYEKL. The CDR3 is 13 amino acids. V was trimmed by 4 bases and J by 5 bases, leaving 11 bases between them. CDR3 DNA: TGCGCCAGCAGCCGAGGACTCCTCGAGACCCAGTACTTC. Its protein is CASSRGLLETQYF.

The genes are TRBV28 and TRBJ2-7; TRBD2 agrees at 12 bases. The germline V gene has CDR1 MDHEN and CDR2 SYDVKM. CDR3 length: 15 residues. Trimming at V came to 5 bases and at J to 6 bases, leaving 8 bases not matched to a gene. This CDR3 is CASSRTSGNRGEQYF. CDR3 DNA: TGTGCCAGCAGTCGGACTAGCGGGAACAGGGGCGAGCAGTACTTC.

V usage is TRBV19 and J usage is TRBJ1-5, with 7 bases fitting TRBD1. This CDR3 comprises 15 residues. With 7 bases clipped from V and 1 base from J, the junction kept 7 bases outside the gene matches. Germline V lookup: CDR1 LNHDA, CDR2 SQIVND (reference sequence). CDR3 sequence reads: CASKETGKSNQPQHF. The CDR3 bases are TGTGCCAGTAAGGAGACAGGGAAAAGCAATCAGCCCCAGCATTTT.